The sequence of this T cell receptor beta chain was determined in a study of somatic mutations in cytotoxic T cells in rheumatoid arthritis. Positive selection using magnetic beads isolated the CD4+ and CD8+ cells (purity was checked by flow cytometry). General study results and limits: For about an eighth of the 65 patients, a single CD8+ clone accounted for more than 20% of CD8+ cells.

As regards this clone: Antigen unknown.

The CDR3 extends over 15 amino acids. V was pared by 3 bases and J by 4 bases, with 10 bases between. The germline V gene has CDR1 LNHNV and CDR2 YYDKDF (reference sequence). Clones were read by immunoSEQ multiplex PCR, and TCRdb kept only the in-frame ones, dropping some. The sample comprises 11,000 or so clones, around 75% of which are singletons, and around 40% rests with the top ten. Sequenced sample: CD8+ T cells sorted from blood. The V and J genes are TRBV15 and TRBJ1-6; the D gene is possibly TRBD1 (6 bases). The receptor comes from a man aged 60 to 75 in good health. The CDR3 is CATSRQTGYNSPLHF. As DNA, the CDR3 is TGTGCCACCAGCAGGCAGACAGGATATAATTCACCCCTCCACTTT.